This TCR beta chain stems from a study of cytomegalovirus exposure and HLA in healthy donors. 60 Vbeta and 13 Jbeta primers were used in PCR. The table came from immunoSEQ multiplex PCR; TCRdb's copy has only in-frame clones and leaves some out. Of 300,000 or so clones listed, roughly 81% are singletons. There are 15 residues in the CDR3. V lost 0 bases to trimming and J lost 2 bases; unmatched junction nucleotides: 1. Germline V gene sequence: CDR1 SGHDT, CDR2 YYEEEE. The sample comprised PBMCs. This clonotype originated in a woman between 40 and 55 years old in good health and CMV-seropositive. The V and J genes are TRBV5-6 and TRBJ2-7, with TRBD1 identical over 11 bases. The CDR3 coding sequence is TGTGCCAGCAGCTTGGGGGACAGGGGGACCTACGAGCAGTACTTC. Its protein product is CASSLGDRGTYEQYF.